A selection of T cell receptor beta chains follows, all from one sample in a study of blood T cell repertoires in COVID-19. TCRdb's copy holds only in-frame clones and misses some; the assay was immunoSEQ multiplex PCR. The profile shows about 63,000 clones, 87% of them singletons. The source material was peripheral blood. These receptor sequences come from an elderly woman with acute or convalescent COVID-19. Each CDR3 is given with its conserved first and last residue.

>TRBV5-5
CASSGEASYNEQFF
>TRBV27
CASSRGTLPNYGYTF
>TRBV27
CASRQQGTGNTIYF
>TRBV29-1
CSVELQVYGYTF
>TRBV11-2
CASRQGLAGGQETQYF
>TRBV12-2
CASRLGGRGRTGELFF
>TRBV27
CASSSYDQPQHF
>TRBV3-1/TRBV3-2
CASSLYRAGGGELFF
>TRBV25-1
CASSDGLAGSYTGELFF
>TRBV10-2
CASSEFGGAFDEQYF
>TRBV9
CASSVGFLAGGNQETQYF
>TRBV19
CASSTSPVGQGNTDTQYF
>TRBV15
CATSREVLAGNIQYF
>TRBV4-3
CASSQGGGQAVYGYTF
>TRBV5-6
CASSLAGGSGRGNEQFF
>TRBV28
CASSQQVRMYDEQYF
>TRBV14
CASSRQVKDEQFF
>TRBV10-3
CAIRSDRGFNTGELFF
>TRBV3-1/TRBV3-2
CASSQRTGGAGETQYF
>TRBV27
CASSSWDSQETQYF
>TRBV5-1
CASSHGRGDEKLFF
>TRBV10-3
CAISVDRGRNTEAFF